This T cell receptor beta chain was observed in a study of blood T cells in healthy people across ages. Study results and limitations: There were more naive CD4+ cells and higher diversity in long-lived donors than in aged donors. Diversity estimates from one million T cells were considered underestimates.

Points on this clonotype: Its specificity is not known.

A sample-barcoded 5' primer and a J-beta primer mix were used in a second PCR of about 7 to 12 cycles. TCRdb redid the calling of the 5' RACE reads with MiXCR, one entry per CDR3 protein. The sample contains roughly 2 million distinct CDR3 sequences, around half of which appear only once. The V segment lost 4 bases and the J segment 6 bases; nucleotides outside the gene matches: 12. CDR1 SGHRS and CDR2 YFSETQ come from the germline V gene. CDR3 length equals 16 residues. This chain links TRBV5-1 with TRBJ2-3; 9 bases agree with TRBD2. This receptor was identified in a middle-aged woman in good health. The specimen sequenced was blood. Here the CDR3 reads CASSAMTSGPPDTQYF. The CDR3 nucleotides read TGCGCCAGCAGCGCAATGACTAGCGGCCCCCCCGATACGCAGTATTTT.